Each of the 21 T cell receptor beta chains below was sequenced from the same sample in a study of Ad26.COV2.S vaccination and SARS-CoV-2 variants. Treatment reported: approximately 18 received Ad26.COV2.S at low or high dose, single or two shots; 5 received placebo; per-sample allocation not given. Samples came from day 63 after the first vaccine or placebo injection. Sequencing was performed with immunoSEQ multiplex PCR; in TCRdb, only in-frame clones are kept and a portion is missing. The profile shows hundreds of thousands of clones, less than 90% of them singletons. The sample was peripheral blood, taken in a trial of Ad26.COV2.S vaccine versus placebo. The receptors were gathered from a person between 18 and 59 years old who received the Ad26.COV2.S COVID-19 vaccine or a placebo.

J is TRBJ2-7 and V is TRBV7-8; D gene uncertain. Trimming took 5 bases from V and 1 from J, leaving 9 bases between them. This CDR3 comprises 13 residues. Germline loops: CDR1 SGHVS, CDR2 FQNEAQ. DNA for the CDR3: TGTGCCAGCAGCCTTCCTTTATCCTACGAGCAGTACTTC. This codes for CASSLPLSYEQYF.

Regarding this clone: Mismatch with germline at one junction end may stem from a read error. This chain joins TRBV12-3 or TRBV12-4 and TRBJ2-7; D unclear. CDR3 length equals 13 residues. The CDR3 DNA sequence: TGTGCCAGCCGTTTTTCAGCAACCTACGAGCAGTACTTC. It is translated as CASRFSATYEQYF.

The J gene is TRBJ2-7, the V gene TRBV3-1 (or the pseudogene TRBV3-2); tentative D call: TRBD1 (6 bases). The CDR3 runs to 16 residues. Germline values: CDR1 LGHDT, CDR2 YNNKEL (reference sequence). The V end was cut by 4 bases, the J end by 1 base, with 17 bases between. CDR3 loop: CASSLQGPHRSYEQYF. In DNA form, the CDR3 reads TGTGCCAGCAGCCTACAGGGTCCCCATAGGTCCTACGAGCAGTACTTC.

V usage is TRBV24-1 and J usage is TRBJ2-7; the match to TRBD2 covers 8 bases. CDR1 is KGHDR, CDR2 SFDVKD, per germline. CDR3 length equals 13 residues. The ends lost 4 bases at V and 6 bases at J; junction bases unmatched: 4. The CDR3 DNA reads TGTGCCACCAGTGAAGGACTAGCCCGCGAGCAGTACTTC. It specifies CATSEGLAREQYF.

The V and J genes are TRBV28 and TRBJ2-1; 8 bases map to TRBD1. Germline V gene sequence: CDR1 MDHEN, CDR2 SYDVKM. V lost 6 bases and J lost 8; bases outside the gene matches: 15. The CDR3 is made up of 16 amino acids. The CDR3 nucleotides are TGTGCCAGCAGCGCAGGGGGCTCCCTCAGTACCCATGAGCAGTTCTTC. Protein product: CASSAGGSLSTHEQFF.

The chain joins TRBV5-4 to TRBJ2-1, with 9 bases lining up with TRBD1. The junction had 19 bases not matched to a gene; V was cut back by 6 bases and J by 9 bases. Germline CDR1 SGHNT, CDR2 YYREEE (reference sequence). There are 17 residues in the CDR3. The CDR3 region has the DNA TGTGCCAGCACCGATACCGGGACAGGGCTCCGCTATAGTGAGCAGTTCTTC. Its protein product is CASTDTGTGLRYSEQFF.

The CDR3 protein is CASSPVAGDTQYF. The DNA of the CDR3 is TGTGCCAGCAGCCCGGTAGCAGGAGATACGCAGTATTTT. The gene calls are TRBV12-3 or TRBV12-4 and TRBJ2-3, with D uncertain. Trimming cost V 6 bases and J 5 bases, with 12 bases left between them. CDR3 size: 13 residues.

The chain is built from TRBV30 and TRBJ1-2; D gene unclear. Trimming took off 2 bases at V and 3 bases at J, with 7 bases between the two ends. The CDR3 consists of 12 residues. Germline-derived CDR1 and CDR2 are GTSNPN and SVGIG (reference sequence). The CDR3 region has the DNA TGTGCCTGGAGTTCAGCGGACTATGGCTACACCTTC. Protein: CAWSSADYGYTF.

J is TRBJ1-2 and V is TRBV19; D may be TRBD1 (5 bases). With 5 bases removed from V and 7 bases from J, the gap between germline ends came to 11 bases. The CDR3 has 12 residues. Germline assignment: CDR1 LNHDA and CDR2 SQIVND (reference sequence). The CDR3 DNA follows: TGTGCCAGTAGTCCAAGGGGTGGTGGCTACACCTTC. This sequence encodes CASSPRGGGYTF. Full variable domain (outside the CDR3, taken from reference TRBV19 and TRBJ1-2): DGGITQSPKYLFRKEGQNVTLSCEQNLNHDAMYWYRQDPGQGLRLIYYSQIVNDFQKGDIAEGYSVSREKKESFPLTVTSAQKNPTAFYLCASSPRGGGYTFGSGTRLTVV.

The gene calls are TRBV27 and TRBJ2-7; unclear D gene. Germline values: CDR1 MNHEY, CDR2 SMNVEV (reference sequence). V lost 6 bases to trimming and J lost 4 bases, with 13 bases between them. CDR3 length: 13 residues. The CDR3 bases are TGTGCCAGCAGCGCCGCGAGCTTTTACGAGCAGTACTTC. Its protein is CASSAASFYEQYF.

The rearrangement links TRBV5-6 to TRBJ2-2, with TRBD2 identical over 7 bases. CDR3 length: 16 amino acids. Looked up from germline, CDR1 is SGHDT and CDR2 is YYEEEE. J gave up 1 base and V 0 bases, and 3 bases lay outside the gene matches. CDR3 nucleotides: TGTGCCAGCAGCTTGGAGTTAGCGGGGAACACCGGGGAGCTGTTTTTT. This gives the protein CASSLELAGNTGELFF.

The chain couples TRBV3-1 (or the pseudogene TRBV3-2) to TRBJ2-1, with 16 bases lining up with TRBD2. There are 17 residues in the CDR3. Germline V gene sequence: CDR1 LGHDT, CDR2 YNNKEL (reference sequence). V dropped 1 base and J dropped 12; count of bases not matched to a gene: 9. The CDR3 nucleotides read TGTGCCAGCAGCCAAGCGACGGGACTAGCGGGAGGGCCTCCGCAGTTCTTC. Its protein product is CASSQATGLAGGPPQFF.

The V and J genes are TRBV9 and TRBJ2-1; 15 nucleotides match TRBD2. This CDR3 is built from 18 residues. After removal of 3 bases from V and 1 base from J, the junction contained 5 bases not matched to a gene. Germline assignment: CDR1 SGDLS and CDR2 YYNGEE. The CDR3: CASSAGTSGGRSYNEQFF. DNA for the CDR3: TGTGCCAGCAGCGCCGGGACTAGCGGGGGGCGTTCCTACAATGAGCAGTTCTTC.

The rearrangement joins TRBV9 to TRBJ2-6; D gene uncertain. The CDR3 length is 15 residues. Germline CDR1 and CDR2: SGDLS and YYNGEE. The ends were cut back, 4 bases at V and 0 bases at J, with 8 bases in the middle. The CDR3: CASSNRFSGANVLTF. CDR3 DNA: TGTGCCAGCAGCAACCGCTTCTCTGGGGCCAACGTCCTGACTTTC.

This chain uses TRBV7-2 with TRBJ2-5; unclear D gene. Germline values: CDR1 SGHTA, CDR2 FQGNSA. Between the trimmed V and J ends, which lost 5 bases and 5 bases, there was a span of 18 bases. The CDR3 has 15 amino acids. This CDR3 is CASSPTRVLGETQYF. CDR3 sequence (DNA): TGTGCCAGCAGCCCCACAAGGGTCCTGGGGGAGACCCAGTACTTC.

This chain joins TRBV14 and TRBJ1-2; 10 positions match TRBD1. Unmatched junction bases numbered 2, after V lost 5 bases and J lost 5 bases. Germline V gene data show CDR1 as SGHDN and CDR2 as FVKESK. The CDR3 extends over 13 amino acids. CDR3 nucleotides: TGTGCCAGCAGCGAGGGACAGGGGTATGGCTACACCTTC. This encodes CASSEGQGYGYTF.

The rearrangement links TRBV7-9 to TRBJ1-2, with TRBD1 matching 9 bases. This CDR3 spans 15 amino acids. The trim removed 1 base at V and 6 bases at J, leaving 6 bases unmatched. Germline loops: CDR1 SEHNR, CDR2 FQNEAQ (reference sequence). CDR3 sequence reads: CASSLVGTGFHGYTF. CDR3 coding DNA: TGTGCCAGCAGCTTAGTAGGGACAGGGTTCCATGGCTACACCTTC.

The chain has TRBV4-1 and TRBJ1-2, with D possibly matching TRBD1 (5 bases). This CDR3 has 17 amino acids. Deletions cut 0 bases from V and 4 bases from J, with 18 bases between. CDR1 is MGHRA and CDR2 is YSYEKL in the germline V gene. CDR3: CASSQDGDSVAPYGYTF. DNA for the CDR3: TGCGCCAGCAGCCAAGATGGAGACAGCGTTGCGCCCTATGGCTACACCTTC.

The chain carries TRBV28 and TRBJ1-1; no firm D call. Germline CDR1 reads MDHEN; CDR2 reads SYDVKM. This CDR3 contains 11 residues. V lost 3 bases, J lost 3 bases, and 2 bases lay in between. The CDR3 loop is CASSFDTEAFF. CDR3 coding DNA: TGTGCCAGCAGTTTCGACACTGAAGCTTTCTTT.

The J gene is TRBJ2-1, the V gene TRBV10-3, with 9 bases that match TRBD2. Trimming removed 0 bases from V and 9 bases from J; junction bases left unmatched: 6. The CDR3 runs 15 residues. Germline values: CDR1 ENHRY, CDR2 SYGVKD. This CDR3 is CAISESGGGALEQFF. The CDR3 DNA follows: TGTGCCATCAGTGAGTCGGGCGGGGGGGCCCTTGAGCAGTTCTTC.

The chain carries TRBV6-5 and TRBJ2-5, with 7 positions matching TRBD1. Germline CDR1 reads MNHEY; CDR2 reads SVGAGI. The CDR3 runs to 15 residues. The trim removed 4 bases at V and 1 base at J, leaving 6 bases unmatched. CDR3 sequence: CASSFGTVSQETQYF. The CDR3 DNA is TGTGCCAGCAGTTTCGGGACAGTCTCCCAAGAGACCCAGTACTTC.